This TCR beta chain appears in the sequencing data of a study of T cells in tumors and immune-related adverse events (dated by TCRdb to the early 2020s). Sequences MNHEY (CDR1) and SVGAGI (CDR2) are obtained from the germline V gene. The CDR3 numbers 14 residues from cysteine through phenylalanine. The kept DNA is CDR3 alone, 42 bases in frame from the first base. Trimming takes 2 bases from V and 0 bases from J, and the germline ends sit 5 bases apart. The TCR beta locus was amplified and sequenced with the immunoSEQ assay, yielding bulk TCR Vbeta CDR3 data. As for how the authors treated the data: CDR3s were excluded if they were non-productive, were shorter than 7 amino acids, or did not start with C or end with F/W. Only specimens with at least 1000 reads were analysed, and clonotypes were defined at the amino acid level. Clonality was calculated as 1 minus Pielou's evenness. To equalize library sizes, abundance-weighted random subsampling with replacement was performed and repeated 100 times so that 95% confidence intervals could be reported. The Morisita overlap index was used to quantify repertoire overlap, and for each specimen the top 40 clones were checked for overlap with the irAE. As stored in TCRdb, this immuneACCESS dataset retains in-frame rearrangements with V and J assigned. A fraction of the clones does not appear; measured against another copy, unresolved V genes explain less than half of the discrepancy, and the remainder lacks a known reason. V and J calls plus clone size are reproduced from that table; the DNA served to infer D and trimming. Within this sample are about 11,000 clones, with 85% to 95% of them counted one time only. The top ten clonotypes cover 1.5% of the sample.

The treatment or condition label, as the study defines it: nivolumab (PD-1 blockade) given before sampling. The DNeasy Blood and Tissue Kit was used to extract DNA from formalin-fixed paraffin-embedded specimens. To note about this clone: The specificity of this receptor is unknown. No much larger clonotype is one base removed from it; base qualities were not supplied.

Here the sequenced sample was lymph node tissue, taken from a patient treated with anti-PD-1 therapy. Recombination linked TRBV6-5 to TRBJ1-3, with the D segment identity uncertain. This TCR was sampled from a female donor with metastatic renal cell carcinoma. The CDR3 here reads CASSYSSSGNTIYF. The DNA sequence reads TGTGCCAGCAGTTACAGTTCCTCTGGAAACACCATATATTTT.